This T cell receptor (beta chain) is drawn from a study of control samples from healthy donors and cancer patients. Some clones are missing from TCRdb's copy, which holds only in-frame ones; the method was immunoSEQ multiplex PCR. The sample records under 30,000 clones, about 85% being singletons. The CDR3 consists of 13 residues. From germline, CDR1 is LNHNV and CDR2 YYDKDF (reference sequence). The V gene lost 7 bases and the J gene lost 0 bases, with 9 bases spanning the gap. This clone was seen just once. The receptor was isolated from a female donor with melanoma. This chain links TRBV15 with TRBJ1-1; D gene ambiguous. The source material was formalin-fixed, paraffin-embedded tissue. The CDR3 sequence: CATKIGVNTEAFF. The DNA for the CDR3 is TGTGCCACCAAAATTGGCGTGAACACTGAAGCTTTCTTT.